Below are 30 T cell receptor beta chains sequenced from a single sample in a study of blood T cell repertoires in COVID-19. TCRdb's table, derived via immunoSEQ multiplex PCR, lists solely in-frame clones and lacks some. This repertoire shows around 220,000 clones, about 81% found once; its top ten account for 8.2%. Material for sequencing was peripheral blood. Receptors originate from a woman aged 80 or older with COVID-19, enrolled during active disease.

The rearrangement joins TRBV5-4 to TRBJ1-6; TRBD1 matches 11 bases. The germline V gene encodes CDR1 SGHNT and CDR2 YYREEE (reference sequence). The V segment lost 4 bases and the J segment 9 bases; nucleotides outside the gene matches: 9. This CDR3 has 16 residues. CDR3 nucleotide sequence: TGTGCCAGCAGCCTAGACACGGGACAGGGGGTTTCACCCCTCCACTTT. It is translated as CASSLDTGQGVSPLHF. The complete variable domain, with remaining parts taken from reference TRBV5-4 and TRBJ1-6, reads ETGVTQSPTHLIKTRGQQVTLRCSSQSGHNTVSWYQQALGQGPQFIFQYYREEENGRGNFPPRFSGLQFPNYSSELNVNALELDDSALYLCASSLDTGQGVSPLHFGNGTRLTVT.

The chain links TRBV2 to TRBJ2-7, with 7 bases fitting TRBD1. The CDR3 has 15 residues. Germline-derived CDR1 and CDR2 are SNHLY and FYNNEI. Losses at the gene ends were 6 bases for V and 5 bases for J; bases not matched to a gene: 13. This chain's CDR3 is CASSPDPRGSHEQYF. The CDR3 coding sequence is TGTGCCAGCAGCCCCGACCCCAGGGGGTCCCACGAGCAGTACTTC.

This chain uses TRBV3-1 (or the pseudogene TRBV3-2) with TRBJ2-1, with TRBD2 identical over 8 bases. Germline CDR1 reads LGHDT; CDR2 reads YNNKEL (reference sequence). The V gene end was trimmed by 2 bases and the J gene end by 2 bases; junction bases not matched to a gene: 2. The CDR3 totals 15 residues. CDR3 bases: TGTGCCAGCAGCCAAACTAGCGGCGCCTACAATGAGCAGTTCTTC. It encodes CASSQTSGAYNEQFF.

This clone was counted only a few times. This chain connects TRBV9 to TRBJ2-5; D call uncertain. Germline values: CDR1 SGDLS, CDR2 YYNGEE. The CDR3 consists of 16 residues. Trimming removed 0 bases from V and 1 base from J, with 13 bases in between. The chain's CDR3 is CASSVALDIGQETQYF. DNA for the CDR3: TGTGCCAGCAGCGTAGCACTTGACATAGGCCAAGAGACCCAGTACTTC.

This chain connects TRBV3-1 (or the pseudogene TRBV3-2) to TRBJ1-2; D ambiguous. Trimming took 5 bases from V and 7 from J, leaving 23 bases between them. CDR1 is LGHDT, CDR2 YNNKEL, per germline (reference sequence). There are 16 residues in the CDR3. CDR3 loop: CASSEARKSIGFGYTF. In DNA, the CDR3 is TGTGCCAGCAGCGAAGCGAGGAAGTCAATTGGGTTTGGCTACACCTTC.

The chain is built from TRBV2 and TRBJ2-3; a possible D gene is TRBD1 (5 bases). Trimming took off 7 bases at V and 3 bases at J, with 14 bases between the two ends. The CDR3 is made up of 14 amino acids. In germline, CDR1 is SNHLY, CDR2 FYNNEI. CDR3 DNA: TGTGCCAGCAAAAGGGGCCCCGAGACAGATACGCAGTATTTT. It codes for CASKRGPETDTQYF.

CDR3 residues: CASSFTGTEAFF. DNA for the CDR3: TGTGCCAGCAGCTTCACGGGCACTGAAGCTTTCTTT. The rearrangement uses TRBV7-8 and TRBJ1-1; D unclear. The V gene lost 3 bases and the J gene lost 4 bases, with 6 bases spanning the gap. The germline V gene encodes CDR1 SGHVS and CDR2 FQNEAQ. The CDR3 runs 12 residues.

This chain uses TRBV3-1 (or the pseudogene TRBV3-2) with TRBJ1-2; D uncertain. This CDR3 comprises 13 residues. The V end lost 4 bases, the J end lost 2 bases, and 8 bases lay between the germline ends. CDR1 and CDR2 from the germline V gene are LGHDT and YNNKEL (reference sequence). The CDR3 bases are TGTGCCAGCAGCCTCCCCGGGAACTATGGCTACACCTTC. This gives the protein CASSLPGNYGYTF.

This chain uses TRBV6-5 with TRBJ2-7, with 11 bases identical to TRBD1. With V trimmed by 6 bases and J by 8 bases, 9 bases remained unmatched. Germline CDR1 MNHEY, CDR2 SVGAGI. This CDR3 has 14 amino acids. The CDR3 region has the DNA TGTGCCAGCAGGACTGGACAGGGGGCGGAGAAGCAGTACTTC. Its protein product is CASRTGQGAEKQYF.

V usage is TRBV7-2 and J usage is TRBJ1-4; D is unclear. The germline gives CDR1 SGHTA, CDR2 FQGNSA. V lost 4 bases, J lost 7 bases, and 7 bases lay in between. The CDR3 contains 12 residues. The CDR3 DNA reads as TGTGCCAGCAGCTCCTACGGTGAAAAACTGTTTTTT. The encoded protein is CASSSYGEKLFF.

V and J are TRBV6-5 and TRBJ2-2; tentatively, D is TRBD1 (5 bases). This CDR3 is 12 amino acids long. The germline CDR1 and CDR2 sequences are MNHEY and SVGAGI. V dropped 10 bases and J dropped 12 bases, with 18 bases sitting between them. CDR3 DNA: TGTGCCACCCTTACGACAGACCTTAAGCTGTTTTTT. Its protein is CATLTTDLKLFF.

This sequence joins TRBV5-5 and TRBJ1-4; no definite D call. This CDR3 is built from 14 residues. The V end was cut by 2 bases, the J end by 5 bases, with 10 bases between. Germline loops: CDR1 SGHKS, CDR2 YYEKEE (reference sequence). CDR3 nucleotides: TGTGCCAGCAGCTTAACAACCTTGAATGAAAAACTGTTTTTT. Residues: CASSLTTLNEKLFF.

The chain carries TRBV4-1 and TRBJ2-7; 14 positions match TRBD2. The CDR3 loop spans 15 amino acids. The V and J ends lost 4 bases and 4 bases, in that order; junction bases with no gene match: 3. CDR1 MGHRA and CDR2 YSYEKL come from the germline V gene. The CDR3 region is CASSPGLAGVYEQYF. As DNA, the CDR3 is TGCGCCAGCAGCCCGGGACTAGCGGGAGTTTACGAGCAGTACTTC.

This chain uses TRBV4-1 with TRBJ1-2, with D hard to call. Germline assignment: CDR1 MGHRA and CDR2 YSYEKL. CDR3 size: 15 residues. V was pared by 2 bases and J by 2 bases, with 12 bases between. The CDR3 region is CASSQNTQVNYGYTF. The CDR3 DNA reads TGCGCCAGCAGCCAAAATACTCAGGTGAACTATGGCTACACCTTC.

V usage is TRBV6-2 or TRBV6-3 and J usage is TRBJ2-2, with 8 positions matching TRBD1. The CDR3 length is 15 residues. Losses at the gene ends were 5 bases for V and 4 bases for J; bases not matched to a gene: 6. CDR1 and CDR2 (germline): MNHEY, SVGEGT. The CDR3 here is CASSPGQVLTGELFF. In DNA form, the CDR3 reads TGTGCCAGCAGTCCGGGACAGGTCCTCACCGGGGAGCTGTTTTTT.

Points on this clone: It is unclear where the CDR3 begins or ends on the DNA, so no DNA is shown, and the CDR3 is as TCRdb lists it. The CDR3 loop is CASILDRVGTIYF. V is TRBV6-5 and J is TRBJ1-3; TRBD1, the D gene given by the table, was not confirmed from the DNA. The CDR3 region is 13 residues in length, termini included. Germline V gene lookup returns CDR1 MNHEY and CDR2 SVGAGI.

The V gene is TRBV7-2, the J gene TRBJ2-5, with a possible D match to TRBD1 (6 bases). The V end was cut by 4 bases, the J end by 5 bases, with 14 bases between. The CDR3 has 14 residues. Germline loops: CDR1 SGHTA, CDR2 FQGNSA. CDR3 nucleotide sequence: TGTGCCAGCAGCTCCAGGGGCGCCGGGGAGACCCAGTACTTC. It encodes CASSSRGAGETQYF.

The chain uses TRBV18 and TRBJ2-2; D might be TRBD1 (6 bases). With 3 bases removed from V and 1 base from J, the gap between germline ends came to 12 bases. The CDR3 length is 16 residues. The germline CDR1 and CDR2 sequences are KGHSH and LQKENI. The CDR3 DNA reads TGTGCCAGCTCACCGGACAGTGGGGGGAACACCGGGGAGCTGTTTTTT. Protein sequence: CASSPDSGGNTGELFF.

This chain links TRBV5-4 with TRBJ1-1; D is ambiguous. V was trimmed by 4 bases and J by 3 bases, leaving 10 bases between them. The germline CDR1 and CDR2 sequences are SGHNT and YYREEE (reference sequence). The CDR3 consists of 13 residues. The CDR3 nucleotides are TGTGCCAGCAGCGCCGGTCAGGACACTGAAGCTTTCTTT. The encoded protein is CASSAGQDTEAFF.

The J gene is TRBJ1-1, the V gene TRBV28; no reliable D call. V gave up 5 bases and J gave up 1 base, with 8 bases separating them. The CDR3 runs 13 residues. Germline loops: CDR1 MDHEN, CDR2 SYDVKM. The CDR3 loop reads CASSPRQNTEAFF. The CDR3 nucleotides read TGTGCCAGCAGTCCCCGACAGAACACTGAAGCTTTCTTT.

V usage is TRBV5-1 and J usage is TRBJ1-3, with 8 bases fitting TRBD1. Germline CDR1 and CDR2: SGHRS and YFSETQ. V dropped 1 base and J dropped 0; count of bases not matched to a gene: 6. The CDR3 is 17 residues long. CDR3 nucleotides: TGCGCCAGCAGCTTGAGGACAGGGAGTTTCTCTGGAAACACCATATATTTT. Encoded protein: CASSLRTGSFSGNTIYF.

The chain carries TRBV6-2 or TRBV6-3 and TRBJ1-2; 7 positions agree with TRBD1. Germline CDR1 and CDR2: MNHEY and SVGEGT. V gave up 2 bases and J gave up 7 bases; unmatched junction bases: 7. The CDR3 has 14 residues. The CDR3 region has the DNA TGTGCCAGCAGTTACCCCGGGACAGTACTTGGCTACACCTTC. Translation: CASSYPGTVLGYTF.

This clone was seen a handful of times. V gene TRBV19 combines with J gene TRBJ2-1; 10 bases are a match to TRBD2. The CDR3 has 17 residues. V trimming: 5 bases; J trimming: 7 bases; junction bases outside the gene matches: 14. From germline, CDR1 is LNHDA and CDR2 SQIVND (reference sequence). The CDR3 DNA reads as TGTGCCAGTAGTTCGATGTCGGTAGCGGGGGGTCAGAATGAGCAGTTCTTC. It specifies CASSSMSVAGGQNEQFF.

The V gene is TRBV11-2, the J gene TRBJ2-7, with a weak D call TRBD2 (6 bases). V was clipped by 5 bases and J by 6 bases, with 20 bases between them. Germline V CDR1 and CDR2: SGHAT, FQNNGV. The CDR3 is 15 amino acids. The CDR3 DNA reads TGTGCCAGCAGCCTGACCGGGACTGCCTCTTCCGAGCAGTACTTC. It translates to CASSLTGTASSEQYF.

V and J are TRBV5-1 and TRBJ1-2; the D gene is possibly TRBD1 (5 bases). Per germline, CDR1 SGHRS and CDR2 YFSETQ. The length of the CDR3 is 14 residues. The germline V and J ends were trimmed by 4 bases and 2 bases, with 12 bases remaining between them. The CDR3 nucleotides are TGCGCCAGCAGCCCCAGGGCCATCAACTATGGCTACACCTTC. This gives the protein CASSPRAINYGYTF.

The V gene is TRBV4-1, the J gene TRBJ1-5, with TRBD1 matching over 8 bases. This CDR3 region has 14 residues. Germline V gives CDR1 MGHRA, CDR2 YSYEKL. After removal of 6 bases from V and 4 bases from J, the junction contained 5 bases not matched to a gene. The CDR3 loop is CASSRQGRNQPQHF. The DNA for the CDR3 is TGCGCCAGCAGTCGACAGGGGCGAAATCAGCCCCAGCATTTT.

The gene calls are TRBV7-2 and TRBJ2-3; D remains unclear. Germline V lookup: CDR1 SGHTA, CDR2 FQGNSA. Trimming removed 4 bases from V and 3 bases from J, with 8 bases in between. The CDR3 covers 13 residues. CDR3 sequence: CASSSRLTDTQYF. CDR3 DNA: TGTGCCAGCAGCTCGAGACTGACAGATACGCAGTATTTT.

The genes are TRBV28 and TRBJ1-1; 8 nucleotides agree with TRBD1. The CDR3 has 15 residues. Germline-derived CDR1 and CDR2 are MDHEN and SYDVKM. With V trimmed by 2 bases and J by 6 bases, 8 bases remained unmatched. The CDR3 coding sequence is TGTGCCAGCAGTTTAGGGGGCGCGACAGGGGCTGAAGCTTTCTTT. It encodes CASSLGGATGAEAFF.

The chain recombines TRBV27 with TRBJ2-5; the match to TRBD1 covers 7 bases. CDR1 and CDR2 (germline): MNHEY, SMNVEV (reference sequence). V trimming: 7 bases; J trimming: 1 base; junction bases outside the gene matches: 9. The CDR3 covers 15 residues. CDR3 sequence (DNA): TGTGCCAGCACTCTCCTAGCAGGGGGCCAAGAGACCCAGTACTTC. As protein: CASTLLAGGQETQYF.

This chain joins TRBV19 and TRBJ2-1; 12 nucleotides agree with TRBD2. CDR1 is LNHDA, CDR2 SQIVND, per germline (reference sequence). V gave up 5 bases and J gave up 5 bases; unmatched junction bases: 4. The CDR3 loop spans 15 amino acids. The CDR3 protein is CASSASGGANNEQFF. CDR3 DNA: TGTGCCAGTAGTGCTAGCGGGGGGGCCAACAATGAGCAGTTCTTC.